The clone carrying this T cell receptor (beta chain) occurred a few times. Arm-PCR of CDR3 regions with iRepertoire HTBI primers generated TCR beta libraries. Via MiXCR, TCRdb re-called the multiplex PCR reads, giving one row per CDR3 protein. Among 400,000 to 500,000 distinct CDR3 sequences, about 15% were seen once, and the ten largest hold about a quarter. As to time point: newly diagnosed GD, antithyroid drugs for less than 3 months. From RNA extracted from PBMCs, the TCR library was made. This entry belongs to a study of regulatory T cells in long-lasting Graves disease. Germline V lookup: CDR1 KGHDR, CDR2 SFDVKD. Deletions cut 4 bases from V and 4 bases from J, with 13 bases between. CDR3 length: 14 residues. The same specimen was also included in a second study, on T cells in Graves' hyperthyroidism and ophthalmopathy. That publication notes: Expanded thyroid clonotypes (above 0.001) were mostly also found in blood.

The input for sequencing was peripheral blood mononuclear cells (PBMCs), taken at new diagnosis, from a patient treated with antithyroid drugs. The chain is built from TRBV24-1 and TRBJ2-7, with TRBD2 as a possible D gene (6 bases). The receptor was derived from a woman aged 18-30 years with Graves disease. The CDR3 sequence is CATSETGGRYEQYF. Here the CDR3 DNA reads TGTGCCACCAGTGAAACCGGGGGACGATACGAGCAGTACTTC.